The 7 T cell receptor beta chains below were found in one sample sequenced in a study of T cell responses to AZD1222 COVID-19 vaccine. The repertoire was sequenced with immunoSEQ multiplex PCR; TCRdb's copy has only in-frame clones and lacks some. The repertoire holds some 110,000 clones, with more than 75% as singletons. The source was peripheral blood, collected on day 0 of AZD1222 vaccination. The origin of the receptors is an adult in good health.

V is TRBV5-1 and J is TRBJ2-2, with no clear D. The germline gives CDR1 SGHRS, CDR2 YFSETQ. V was clipped by 6 bases and J by 4 bases, with 10 bases between them. This CDR3 contains 13 residues. The chain's CDR3 is CASIRASTGELFF. The CDR3, as DNA: TGCGCCAGCATCCGCGCCAGCACCGGGGAGCTGTTTTTT.

V is TRBV28 and J is TRBJ1-5; the D is unclear. CDR3 length: 15 residues. Germline V CDR1 and CDR2: MDHEN, SYDVKM. V dropped 6 bases and J dropped 11 bases, with 23 bases sitting between them. The CDR3 reads CASRPQRSPGSAQHF. The DNA of the CDR3 is TGTGCCAGCAGACCTCAGAGATCCCCTGGTTCGGCCCAGCATTTT.

A word on this clone: The sample holds other DNA sequences that translate to the same CDR3. The J gene is TRBJ1-5, the V gene TRBV2, with D tentatively TRBD1 (6 bases). Germline CDR1 is SNHLY and CDR2 is FYNNEI. This CDR3 region has 13 residues. Trimming removed 3 bases from V and 4 bases from J, with 7 bases in between. CDR3: CASSDRGNQPQHF. DNA for the CDR3: TGTGCCAGCAGTGACAGGGGAAATCAGCCCCAGCATTTT.

This chain links TRBV5-1 with TRBJ2-3, with 11 bases fitting TRBD2. Germline V CDR1 and CDR2: SGHRS, YFSETQ. The CDR3 runs to 16 residues. Trimming cost V 0 bases and J 4 bases; bases outside gene matches: 4. The chain's CDR3 is CASSLGLAGGSDTQYF. The CDR3 DNA sequence: TGCGCCAGCAGCTTGGGGTTAGCGGGAGGGTCAGATACGCAGTATTTT.

The rearrangement links TRBV6-5 to TRBJ1-1; no clear D. The V end was cut by 5 bases, the J end by 8 bases, with 18 bases between. The CDR3 is 14 residues long. In germline, CDR1 is MNHEY, CDR2 SVGAGI. The DNA for the CDR3 is TGTGCCAGCAGTCTGTCTTTTGGGGTCGGGGAAGCTTTCTTT. As protein: CASSLSFGVGEAFF.

The gene calls are TRBV18 and TRBJ1-5; D call uncertain. Trimming took off 2 bases at V and 2 bases at J, with 7 bases between the two ends. The CDR3 is made up of 14 amino acids. The V gene's germline CDR1 is KGHSH and CDR2 LQKENI. The CDR3 loop reads CASSPEFGNQPQHF. The DNA for the CDR3 is TGTGCCAGCTCACCAGAATTCGGCAATCAGCCCCAGCATTTT.

This clone came up once. The chain combines TRBV5-4 with TRBJ1-4; no clear D. Germline CDR1 is SGHNT and CDR2 is YYREEE (reference sequence). This CDR3 has 12 amino acids. V shed 0 bases and J shed 8 bases, with 5 bases lying between them. The CDR3 sequence is CASSLGAEKLFF. CDR3 nucleotides: TGTGCCAGCAGCTTGGGGGCGGAAAAACTGTTTTTT.